The rows below give T cell receptor beta chains drawn from one sample of a study of cytomegalovirus exposure and HLA in healthy donors. Only in-frame clones appear in the TCRdb table, and some are missing; sequencing was by immunoSEQ multiplex PCR. The table records approximately 140,000 clones, around 81% of them present only once. Sequencing was performed on PBMCs. These receptors were taken from a male donor in good health and CMV-seronegative. Both conserved end residues are part of each CDR3. A D gene is named only where the DNA matches it firmly. Rows give clone size only sometimes, using once, few, many, or a class for an expanded clone.

D gene	V gene	J gene	clone size	CDR3 protein	CDR3 DNA
TRBD1	TRBV7-8	TRBJ1-1	NA	CASSLADRDPEAFF	TGTGCCAGCAGCTTAGCCGACAGGGACCCTGAAGCTTTCTTT
TRBD2	TRBV6-6	TRBJ2-2	NA	CASREVGSSTGELFF	TGTGCCTCACGGGAGGTTGGGTCTTCCACCGGGGAGCTGTTTTTT
NA	TRBV7-8	TRBJ1-2	NA	CASSLQGLLGYTF	TGTGCCAGCAGCCTGCAGGGCCTCCTTGGCTACACCTTC
TRBD2	TRBV5-6	TRBJ2-3	NA	CARSLDTSGVRDTQYF	TGTGCCCGCAGCTTGGACACTAGCGGGGTGAGAGATACGCAGTATTTT
TRBD2	TRBV6-6	TRBJ2-3	few	CASSYPSGAHGDTQYF	TGTGCCAGCAGTTACCCTAGCGGGGCCCATGGGGATACGCAGTATTTT
NA	TRBV10-3	TRBJ1-5	NA	CAISDGGQNQPQHF	TGTGCCATCAGTGACGGTGGGCAGAATCAGCCCCAGCATTTT
NA	TRBV27	TRBJ2-5	NA	CASSLVATGGQETQYF	TGTGCCAGCAGTTTAGTAGCGACTGGAGGCCAAGAGACCCAGTACTTC
NA	TRBV5-6	TRBJ1-5	NA	CASSFSGTAQHF	TGTGCCAGCAGCTTTAGTGGCACAGCCCAGCATTTT
NA	TRBV13	TRBJ2-7	once	CASSTWGPTYEQYF	TGTGCCAGCAGCACGTGGGGCCCTACCTACGAGCAGTACTTC
TRBD2	TRBV7-3	TRBJ2-3	NA	CASSLNFAGGPRTDTQYF	TGTGCCAGCAGCTTGAACTTTGCGGGAGGGCCCCGCACAGATACGCAGTATTTT
TRBD1	TRBV2	TRBJ1-1	once	CASISGQGRTEAFF	TGTGCCAGCATTTCGGGACAGGGTCGGACTGAAGCTTTCTTT
TRBD2	TRBV10-3	TRBJ2-3	NA	CAISPRSSGGTDTQYF	TGTGCCATCAGCCCCCGGAGTAGCGGGGGGACGGATACGCAGTATTTT
TRBD2	TRBV9	TRBJ2-2	NA	CASSGPGLAGGNTGELFF	TGTGCCAGCAGCGGTCCGGGACTAGCGGGAGGGAACACCGGGGAGCTGTTTTTT
NA	TRBV18	TRBJ2-1	NA	CASSPGTTNNEQFF	TGTGCCAGCTCACCCGGGACAACGAACAATGAGCAGTTCTTC
NA	TRBV29-1	TRBJ1-1	NA	CSVTGETEAFF	TGCAGCGTAACAGGTGAGACTGAAGCTTTCTTT
TRBD2	TRBV5-6	TRBJ2-7	few	CASSFLTSGRTHEQYF	TGTGCCAGCAGCTTTCTCACTAGCGGGAGGACGCACGAGCAGTACTTC
TRBD1	TRBV6-5	TRBJ2-7	NA	CASRSIGTGGSEQYF	TGTGCCAGCAGAAGTATCGGGACAGGGGGCTCCGAGCAGTACTTC
NA	TRBV7-9	TRBJ2-1	NA	CASSPPETGYNEQFF	TGTGCCAGCAGCCCCCCGGAGACTGGCTACAATGAGCAGTTCTTC
TRBD1	TRBV11-2	TRBJ1-6	once	CASSSPTGGYNSPLHF	TGTGCCAGCAGCTCCCCGACAGGGGGCTATAATTCACCCCTCCACTTT
NA	TRBV27	TRBJ2-7	NA	CASSPPARTVEYF	TGTGCCAGCAGTCCCCCCGCACGGACAGTGGAGTACTTC
NA	TRBV6-5	TRBJ2-1	once	CASSYSFVELNEQFF	TGTGCCAGCAGTTACTCGTTCGTAGAGCTTAATGAGCAGTTCTTC
TRBD2	TRBV4-1	TRBJ2-7	NA	CASSQASAGAYEQYF	TGCGCCAGCAGCCAAGCATCCGCGGGGGCCTACGAGCAGTACTTC